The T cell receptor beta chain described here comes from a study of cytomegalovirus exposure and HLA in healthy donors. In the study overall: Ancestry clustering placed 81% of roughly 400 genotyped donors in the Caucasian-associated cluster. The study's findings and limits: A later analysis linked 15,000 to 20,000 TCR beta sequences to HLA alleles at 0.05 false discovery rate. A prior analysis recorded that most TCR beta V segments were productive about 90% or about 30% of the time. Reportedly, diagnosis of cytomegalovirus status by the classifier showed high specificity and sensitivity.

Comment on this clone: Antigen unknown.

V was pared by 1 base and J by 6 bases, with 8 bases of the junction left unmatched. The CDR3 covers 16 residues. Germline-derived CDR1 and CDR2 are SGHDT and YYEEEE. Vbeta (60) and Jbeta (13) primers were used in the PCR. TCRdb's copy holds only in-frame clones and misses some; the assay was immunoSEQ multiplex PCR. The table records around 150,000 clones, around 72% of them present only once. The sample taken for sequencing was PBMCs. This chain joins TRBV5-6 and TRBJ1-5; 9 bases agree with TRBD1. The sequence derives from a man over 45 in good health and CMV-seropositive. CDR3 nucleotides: TGTGCCAGCAGCTTGTTCACAGGGGGCGCGGGTCAGCCCCAGCATTTT. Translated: CASSLFTGGAGQPQHF.